This T cell receptor beta chain was sequenced during a study of OX40 agonist ivuxolimab in advanced cancers. About the research overall: Given to patients was ivuxolimab, an agonistic anti-OX40 (CD134) antibody. Head and neck, renal cell, melanoma or hepatocellular carcinoma were the cancers that dose-escalation patients had. Study conclusions and caveats: Which antigen the expanded peripheral T cells recognized is unknown.

Data came from immunoSEQ multiplex PCR; TCRdb stores just in-frame clones and leaves some out. The data hold 52,000 or so clones, with 82% observed a single time. As concerns this clone: Its antigen is currently unknown.

With 4 bases clipped from V and 5 bases from J, the junction kept 8 bases outside the gene matches. The CDR3 covers 15 residues. The germline gives CDR1 LNHDA, CDR2 SQIVND (reference sequence). This chain joins TRBV19 and TRBJ1-2, with TRBD1 matching 9 bases. The material was CD4+ or CD8+ T cells sorted from blood, obtained in a trial of the OX40 agonist ivuxolimab. This receptor was identified in an adult with an advanced solid tumor such as melanoma, head and neck, liver or kidney cancer. The CDR3 reads CASSTTGTGIYGYTF. The CDR3 coding sequence is TGTGCCAGTAGTACAACCGGGACAGGGATTTATGGCTACACCTTC.